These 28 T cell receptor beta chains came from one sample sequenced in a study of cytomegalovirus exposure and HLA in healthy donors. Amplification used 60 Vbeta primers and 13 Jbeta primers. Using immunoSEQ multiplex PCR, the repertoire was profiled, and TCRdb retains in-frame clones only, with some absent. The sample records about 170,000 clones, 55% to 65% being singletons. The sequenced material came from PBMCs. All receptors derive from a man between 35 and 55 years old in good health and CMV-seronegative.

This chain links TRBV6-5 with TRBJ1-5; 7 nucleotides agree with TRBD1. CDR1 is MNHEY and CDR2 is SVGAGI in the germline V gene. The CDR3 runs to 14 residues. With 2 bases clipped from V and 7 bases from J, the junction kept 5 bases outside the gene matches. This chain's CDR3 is CASSYDREGQPQHF. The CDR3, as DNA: TGTGCCAGCAGTTACGACAGGGAAGGACAGCCCCAGCATTTT.

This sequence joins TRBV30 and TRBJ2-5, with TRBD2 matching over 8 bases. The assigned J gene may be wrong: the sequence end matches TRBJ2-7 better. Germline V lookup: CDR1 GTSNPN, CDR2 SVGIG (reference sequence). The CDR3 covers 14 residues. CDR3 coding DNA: TGTGCCTGGAAGTCGAGCGGGAGTGGCTACGAGCAGTACTTC. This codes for CAWKSSGSGYEQYF.

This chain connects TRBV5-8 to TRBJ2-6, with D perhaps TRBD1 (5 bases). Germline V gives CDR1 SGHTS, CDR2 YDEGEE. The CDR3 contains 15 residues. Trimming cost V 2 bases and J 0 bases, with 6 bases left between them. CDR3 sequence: CASSLGVSGANVLTF. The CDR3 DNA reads TGTGCCAGCAGCTTAGGGGTCTCTGGGGCCAACGTCCTGACTTTC.

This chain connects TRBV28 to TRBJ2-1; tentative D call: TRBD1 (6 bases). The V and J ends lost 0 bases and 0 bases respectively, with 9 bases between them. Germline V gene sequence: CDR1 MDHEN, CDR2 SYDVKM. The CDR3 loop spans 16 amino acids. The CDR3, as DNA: TGTGCCAGCAGTTTATGGAGGGGGAGCTCCTACAATGAGCAGTTCTTC. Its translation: CASSLWRGSSYNEQFF.

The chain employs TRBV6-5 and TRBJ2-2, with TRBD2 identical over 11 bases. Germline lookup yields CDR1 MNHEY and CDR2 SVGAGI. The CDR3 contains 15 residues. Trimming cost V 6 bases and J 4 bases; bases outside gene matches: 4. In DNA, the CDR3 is TGTGCCAGCAGACTAGCGGGAGACGTCACCGGGGAGCTGTTTTTT. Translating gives CASRLAGDVTGELFF.

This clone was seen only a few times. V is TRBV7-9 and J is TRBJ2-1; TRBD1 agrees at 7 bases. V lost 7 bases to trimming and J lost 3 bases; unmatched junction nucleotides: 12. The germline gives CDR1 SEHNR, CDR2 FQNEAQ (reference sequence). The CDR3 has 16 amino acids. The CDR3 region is CASISGLGQHYNEQFF. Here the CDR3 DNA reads TGTGCCAGCATATCGGGGCTGGGACAGCACTACAATGAGCAGTTCTTC.

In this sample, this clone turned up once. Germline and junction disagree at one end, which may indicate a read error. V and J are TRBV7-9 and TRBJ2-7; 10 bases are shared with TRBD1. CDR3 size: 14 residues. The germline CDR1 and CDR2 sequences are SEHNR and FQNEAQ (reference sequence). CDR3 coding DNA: TGTTCCAGCAGCTCCGGGACAGGGGCCTACGAGCAGTACTTC. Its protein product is CSSSSGTGAYEQYF.

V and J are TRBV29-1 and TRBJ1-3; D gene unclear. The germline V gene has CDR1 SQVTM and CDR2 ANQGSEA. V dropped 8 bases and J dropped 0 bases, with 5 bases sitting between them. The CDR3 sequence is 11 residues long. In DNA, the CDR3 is TGCAGCATATCCTCTGGAAACACCATATATTTT. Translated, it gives CSISSGNTIYF.

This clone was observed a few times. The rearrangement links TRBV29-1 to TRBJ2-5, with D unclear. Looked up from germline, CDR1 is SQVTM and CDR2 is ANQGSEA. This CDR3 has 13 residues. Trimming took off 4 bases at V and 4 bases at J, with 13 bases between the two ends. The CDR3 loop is CSVVQRTGETQYF. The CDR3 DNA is TGCAGCGTTGTGCAGCGAACGGGAGAGACCCAGTACTTC.

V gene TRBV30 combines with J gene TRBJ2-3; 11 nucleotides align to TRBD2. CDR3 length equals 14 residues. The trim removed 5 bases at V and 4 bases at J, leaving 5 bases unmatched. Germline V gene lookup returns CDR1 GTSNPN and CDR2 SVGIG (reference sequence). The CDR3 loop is CAWGTSGGADTQYF. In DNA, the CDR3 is TGTGCCTGGGGCACTAGCGGGGGTGCAGATACGCAGTATTTT.

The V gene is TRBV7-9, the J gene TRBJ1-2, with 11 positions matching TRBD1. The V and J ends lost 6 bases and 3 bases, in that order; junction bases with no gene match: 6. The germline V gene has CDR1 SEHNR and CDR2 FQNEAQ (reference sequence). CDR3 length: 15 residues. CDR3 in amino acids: CASRIGTGGHYGYTF. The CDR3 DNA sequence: TGTGCCAGCAGGATCGGGACAGGGGGTCACTATGGCTACACCTTC.

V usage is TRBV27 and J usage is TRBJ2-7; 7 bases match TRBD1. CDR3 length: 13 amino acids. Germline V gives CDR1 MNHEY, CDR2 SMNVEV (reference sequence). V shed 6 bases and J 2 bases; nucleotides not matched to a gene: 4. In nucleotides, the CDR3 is TGTGCCAGCAGCTCAACAGGGGCCTACGAGCAGTACTTC. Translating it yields CASSSTGAYEQYF.

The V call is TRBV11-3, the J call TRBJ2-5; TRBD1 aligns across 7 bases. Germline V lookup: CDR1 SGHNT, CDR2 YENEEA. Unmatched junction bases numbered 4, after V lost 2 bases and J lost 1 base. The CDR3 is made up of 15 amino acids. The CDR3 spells CASSLSQGVQETQYF. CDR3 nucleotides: TGTGCCAGCAGCTTATCTCAGGGGGTCCAAGAGACCCAGTACTTC.

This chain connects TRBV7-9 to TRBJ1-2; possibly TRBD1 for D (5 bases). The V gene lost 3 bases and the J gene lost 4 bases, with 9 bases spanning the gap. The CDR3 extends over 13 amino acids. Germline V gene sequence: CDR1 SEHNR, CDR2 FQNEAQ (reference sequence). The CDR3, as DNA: TGTGCCAGCAGCTTCCAGGGTAGCTATGGCTACACCTTC. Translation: CASSFQGSYGYTF.

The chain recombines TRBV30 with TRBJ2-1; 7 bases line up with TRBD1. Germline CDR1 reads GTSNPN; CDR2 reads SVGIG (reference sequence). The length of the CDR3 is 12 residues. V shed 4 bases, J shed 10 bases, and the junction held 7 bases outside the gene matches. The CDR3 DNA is TGTGCCTGGACCAAGGGGGCAGGGGAGCAGTTCTTC. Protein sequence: CAWTKGAGEQFF.

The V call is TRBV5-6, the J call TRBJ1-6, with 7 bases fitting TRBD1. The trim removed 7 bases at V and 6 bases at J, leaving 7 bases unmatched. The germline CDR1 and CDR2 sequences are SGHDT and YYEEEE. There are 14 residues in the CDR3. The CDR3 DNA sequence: TGTGCCAGCGCTGGGACAGCGCTTAATTCACCCCTCCACTTT. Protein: CASAGTALNSPLHF. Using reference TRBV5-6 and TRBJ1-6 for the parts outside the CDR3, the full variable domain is DAGVTQSPTHLIKTRGQQVTLRCSPKSGHDTVSWYQQALGQGPQFIFQYYEEEERQRGNFPDRFSGHQFPNYSSELNVNALLLGDSALYLCASAGTALNSPLHFGNGTRLTVT.

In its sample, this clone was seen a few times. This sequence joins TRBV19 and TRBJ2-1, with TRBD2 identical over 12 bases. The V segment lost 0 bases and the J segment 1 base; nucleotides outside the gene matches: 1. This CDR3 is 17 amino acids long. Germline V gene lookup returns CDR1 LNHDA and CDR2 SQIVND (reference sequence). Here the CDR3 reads CASSIDTSGRSYNEQFF. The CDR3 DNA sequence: TGTGCCAGTAGTATAGATACTAGCGGGAGGTCCTACAATGAGCAGTTCTTC.

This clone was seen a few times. CDR3 protein: CASSEEGAIYNEQFF. The CDR3 DNA reads as TGTGCCAGCAGTGAAGAGGGGGCTATTTACAATGAGCAGTTCTTC. J is TRBJ2-1 and V is TRBV6-1; 7 nucleotides line up with TRBD1. Germline CDR1 and CDR2: MNHNS and SASEGT. There are 15 residues in the CDR3. V lost 1 base and J lost 4; bases outside the gene matches: 4.

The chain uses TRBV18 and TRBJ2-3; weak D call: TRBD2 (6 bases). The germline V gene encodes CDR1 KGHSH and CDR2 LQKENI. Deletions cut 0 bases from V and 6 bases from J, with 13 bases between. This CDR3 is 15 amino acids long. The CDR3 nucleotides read TGTGCCAGCTCACCACCAACGAGTGGGGGGGATACGCAGTATTTT. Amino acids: CASSPPTSGGDTQYF.

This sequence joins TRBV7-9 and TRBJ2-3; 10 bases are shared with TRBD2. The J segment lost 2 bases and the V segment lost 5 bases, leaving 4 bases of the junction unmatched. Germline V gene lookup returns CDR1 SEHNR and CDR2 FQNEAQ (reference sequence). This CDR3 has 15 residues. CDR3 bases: TGTGCCAGCAGCCCGCTAGCGGGAGCCACAGATACGCAGTATTTT. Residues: CASSPLAGATDTQYF.

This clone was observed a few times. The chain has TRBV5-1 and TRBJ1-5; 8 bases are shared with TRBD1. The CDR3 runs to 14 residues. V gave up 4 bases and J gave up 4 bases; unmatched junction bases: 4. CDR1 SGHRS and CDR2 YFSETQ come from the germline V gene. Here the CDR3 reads CASSPGQANQPQHF. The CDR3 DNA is TGCGCCAGCAGCCCGGGACAGGCGAATCAGCCCCAGCATTTT.

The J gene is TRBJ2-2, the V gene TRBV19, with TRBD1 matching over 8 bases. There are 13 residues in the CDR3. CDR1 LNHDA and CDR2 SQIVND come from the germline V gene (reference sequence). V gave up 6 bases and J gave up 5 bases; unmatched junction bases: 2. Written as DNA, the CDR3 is TGTGCCAGTAGCCACAGGGGGACCGGGGAGCTGTTTTTT. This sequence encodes CASSHRGTGELFF.

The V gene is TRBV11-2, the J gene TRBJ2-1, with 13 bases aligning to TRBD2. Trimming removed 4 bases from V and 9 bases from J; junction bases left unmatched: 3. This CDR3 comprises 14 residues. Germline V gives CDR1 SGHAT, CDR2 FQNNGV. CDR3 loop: CASSYTSGGGEQFF. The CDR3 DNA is TGTGCCAGCAGCTATACTAGCGGGGGGGGTGAGCAGTTCTTC.

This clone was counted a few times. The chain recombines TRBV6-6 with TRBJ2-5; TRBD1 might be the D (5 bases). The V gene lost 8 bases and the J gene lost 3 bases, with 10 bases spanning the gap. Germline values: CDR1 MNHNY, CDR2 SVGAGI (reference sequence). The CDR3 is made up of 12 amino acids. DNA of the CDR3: TGTGCCAGCCGGACACGGGAAGAGACCCAGTACTTC. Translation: CASRTREETQYF.

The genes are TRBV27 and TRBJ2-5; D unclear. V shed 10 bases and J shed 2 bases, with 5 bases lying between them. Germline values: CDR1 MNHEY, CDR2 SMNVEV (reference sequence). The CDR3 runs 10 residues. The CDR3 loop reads CATTQETQYF. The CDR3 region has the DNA TGTGCCACGACACAAGAGACCCAGTACTTC.

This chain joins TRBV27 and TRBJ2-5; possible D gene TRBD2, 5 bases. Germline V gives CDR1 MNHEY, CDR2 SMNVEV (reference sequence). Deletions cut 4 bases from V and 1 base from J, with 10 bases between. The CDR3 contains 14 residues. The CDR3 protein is CASSSDWLQETQYF. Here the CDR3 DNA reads TGTGCCAGCAGTTCGGACTGGCTCCAAGAGACCCAGTACTTC.

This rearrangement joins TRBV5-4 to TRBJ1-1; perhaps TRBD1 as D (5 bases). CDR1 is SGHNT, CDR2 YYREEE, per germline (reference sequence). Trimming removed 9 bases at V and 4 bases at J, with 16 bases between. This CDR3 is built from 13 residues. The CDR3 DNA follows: TGTGCCATCACAAGGGGACTGAGCACTGAAGCTTTCTTT. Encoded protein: CAITRGLSTEAFF. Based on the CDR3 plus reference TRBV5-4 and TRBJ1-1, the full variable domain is ETGVTQSPTHLIKTRGQQVTLRCSSQSGHNTVSWYQQALGQGPQFIFQYYREEENGRGNFPPRFSGLQFPNYSSELNVNALELDDSALYLCAITRGLSTEAFFGQGTRLTVV.

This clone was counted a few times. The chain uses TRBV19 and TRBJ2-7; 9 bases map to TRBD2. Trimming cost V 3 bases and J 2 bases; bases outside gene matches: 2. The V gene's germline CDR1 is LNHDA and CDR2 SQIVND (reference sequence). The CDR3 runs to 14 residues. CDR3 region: CASSMTSGTYEQYF. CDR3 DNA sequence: TGTGCCAGTAGTATGACTAGCGGAACCTACGAGCAGTACTTC.